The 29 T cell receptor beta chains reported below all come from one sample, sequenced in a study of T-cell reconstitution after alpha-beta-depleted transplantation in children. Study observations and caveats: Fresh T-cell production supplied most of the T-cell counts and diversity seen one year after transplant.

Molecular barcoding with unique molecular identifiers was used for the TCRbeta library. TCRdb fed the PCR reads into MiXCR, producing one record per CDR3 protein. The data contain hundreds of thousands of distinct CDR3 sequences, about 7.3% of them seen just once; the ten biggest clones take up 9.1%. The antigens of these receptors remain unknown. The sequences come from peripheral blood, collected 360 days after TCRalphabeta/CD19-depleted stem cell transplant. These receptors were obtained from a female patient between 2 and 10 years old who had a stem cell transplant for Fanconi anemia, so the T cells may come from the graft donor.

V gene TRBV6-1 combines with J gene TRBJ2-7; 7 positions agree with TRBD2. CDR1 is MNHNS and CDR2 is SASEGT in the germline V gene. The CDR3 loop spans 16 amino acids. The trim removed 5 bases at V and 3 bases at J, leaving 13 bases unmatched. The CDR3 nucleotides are TGTGCCAGCAGTCCCTTACTAGCGCGCGGTCTCTACGAGCAGTACTTC. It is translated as CASSPLLARGLYEQYF.

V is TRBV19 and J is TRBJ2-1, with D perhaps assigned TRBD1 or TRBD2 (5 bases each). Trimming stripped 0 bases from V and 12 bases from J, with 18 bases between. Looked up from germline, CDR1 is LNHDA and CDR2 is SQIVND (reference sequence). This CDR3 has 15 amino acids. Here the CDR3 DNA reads TGTGCCAGTAGTATAGAGCTTTTTCGGGCAGGGAGGCAGTTCTTC. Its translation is CASSIELFRAGRQFF.

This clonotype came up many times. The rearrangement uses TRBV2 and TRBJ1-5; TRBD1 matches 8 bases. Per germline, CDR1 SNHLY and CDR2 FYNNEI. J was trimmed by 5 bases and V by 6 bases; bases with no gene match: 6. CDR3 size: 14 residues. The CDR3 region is CASSDTGGDQPQHF. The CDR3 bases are TGTGCCAGCAGCGATACAGGGGGTGATCAGCCCCAGCATTTT.

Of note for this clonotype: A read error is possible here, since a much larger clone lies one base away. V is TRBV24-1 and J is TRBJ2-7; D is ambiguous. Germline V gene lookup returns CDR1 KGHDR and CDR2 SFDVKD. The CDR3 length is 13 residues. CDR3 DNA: TGTGCCACCCGGATCGGTGGGATATTCGAGAAGTACTTC. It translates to CATRIGGIFEKYF.

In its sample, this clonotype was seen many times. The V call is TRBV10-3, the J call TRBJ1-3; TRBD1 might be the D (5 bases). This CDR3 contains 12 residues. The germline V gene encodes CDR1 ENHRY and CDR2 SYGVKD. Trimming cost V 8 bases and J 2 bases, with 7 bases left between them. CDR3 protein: CAIGGTGNTIYF. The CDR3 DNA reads TGTGCCATCGGGGGGACTGGAAACACCATATATTTT.

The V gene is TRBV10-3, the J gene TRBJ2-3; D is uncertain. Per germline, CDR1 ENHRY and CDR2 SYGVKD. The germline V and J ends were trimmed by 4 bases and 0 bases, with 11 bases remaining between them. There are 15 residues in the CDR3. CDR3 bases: TGTGCCATCAGTGTCGCGTCCACTAGCACAGATACGCAGTATTTT. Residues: CAISVASTSTDTQYF.

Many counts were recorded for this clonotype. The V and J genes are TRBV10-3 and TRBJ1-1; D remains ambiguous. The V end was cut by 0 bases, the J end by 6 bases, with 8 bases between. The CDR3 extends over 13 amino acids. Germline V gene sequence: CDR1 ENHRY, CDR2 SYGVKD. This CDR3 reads CAISESLWAEAFF. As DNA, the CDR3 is TGTGCCATCAGTGAGTCGTTATGGGCTGAAGCTTTCTTT.

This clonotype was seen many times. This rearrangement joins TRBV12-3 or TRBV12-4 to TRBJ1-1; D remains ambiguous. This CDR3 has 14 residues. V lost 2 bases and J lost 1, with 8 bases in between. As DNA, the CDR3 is TGTGCCAGCAGTTTATCCGCAGGGAACACTGAAGCTTTCTTT. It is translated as CASSLSAGNTEAFF.

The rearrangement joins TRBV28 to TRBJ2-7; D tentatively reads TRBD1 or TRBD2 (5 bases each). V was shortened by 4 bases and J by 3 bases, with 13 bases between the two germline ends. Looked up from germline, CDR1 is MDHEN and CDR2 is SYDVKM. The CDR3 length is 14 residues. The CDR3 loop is CASSSLGRLYEQYF. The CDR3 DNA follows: TGTGCCAGCAGTTCGCTGGGACGGCTCTACGAGCAGTACTTC.

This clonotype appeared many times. CDR3 coding DNA: TGTGCCAGCAGTTACGGACTAGCGGTTTACAATGAGCAGTTCTTC. Its translation is CASSYGLAVYNEQFF. J is TRBJ2-1 and V is TRBV6-2 or TRBV6-3, with 10 nucleotides matching TRBD2. V shed 2 bases, J shed 4 bases, and the junction held 2 bases outside the gene matches. CDR1 is MNHEY and CDR2 is SVGEGT in the germline V gene. The CDR3 has 15 amino acids.

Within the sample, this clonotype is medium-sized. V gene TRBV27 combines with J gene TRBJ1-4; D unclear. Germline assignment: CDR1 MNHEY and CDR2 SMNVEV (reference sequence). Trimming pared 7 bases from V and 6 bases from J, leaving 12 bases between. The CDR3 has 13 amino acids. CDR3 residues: CASKFANYEKLFF. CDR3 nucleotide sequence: TGTGCCAGCAAGTTCGCGAATTATGAAAAACTGTTTTTT.

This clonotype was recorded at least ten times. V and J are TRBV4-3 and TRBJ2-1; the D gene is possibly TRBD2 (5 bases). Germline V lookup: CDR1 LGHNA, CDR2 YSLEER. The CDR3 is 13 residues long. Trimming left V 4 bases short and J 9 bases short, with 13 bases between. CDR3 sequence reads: CASSRESGGEQFF. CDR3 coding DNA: TGCGCCAGCAGCCGGGAGAGCGGTGGTGAGCAGTTCTTC.

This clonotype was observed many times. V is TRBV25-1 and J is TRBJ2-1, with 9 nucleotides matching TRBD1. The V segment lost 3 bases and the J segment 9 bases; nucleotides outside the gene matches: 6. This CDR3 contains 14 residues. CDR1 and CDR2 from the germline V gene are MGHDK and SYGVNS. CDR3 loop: CASSESDRGGEQFF. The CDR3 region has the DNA TGTGCCAGCAGTGAGAGCGACAGGGGGGGTGAGCAGTTCTTC.

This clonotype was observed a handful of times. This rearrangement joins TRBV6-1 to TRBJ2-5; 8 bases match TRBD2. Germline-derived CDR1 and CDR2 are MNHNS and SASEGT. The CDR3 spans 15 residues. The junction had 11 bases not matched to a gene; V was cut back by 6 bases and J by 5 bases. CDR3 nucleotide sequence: TGTGCCAGCAGCCCCCCCGCGGGGGGTGGGGAGACCCAGTACTTC. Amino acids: CASSPPAGGGETQYF.

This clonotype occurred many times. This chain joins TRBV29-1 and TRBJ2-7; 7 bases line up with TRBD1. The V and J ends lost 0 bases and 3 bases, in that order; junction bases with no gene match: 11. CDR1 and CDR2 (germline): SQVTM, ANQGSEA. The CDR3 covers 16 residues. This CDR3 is CSVEDPTGAGYYEQYF. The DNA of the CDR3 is TGCAGCGTTGAAGATCCTACAGGGGCCGGTTACTACGAGCAGTACTTC.

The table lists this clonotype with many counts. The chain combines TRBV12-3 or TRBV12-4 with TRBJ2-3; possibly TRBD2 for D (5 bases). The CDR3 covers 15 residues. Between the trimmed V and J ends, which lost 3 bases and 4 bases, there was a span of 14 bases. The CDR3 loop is CASSFARRVPDTQYF. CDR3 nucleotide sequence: TGTGCCAGCAGTTTTGCCAGGCGGGTCCCAGATACGCAGTATTTT.

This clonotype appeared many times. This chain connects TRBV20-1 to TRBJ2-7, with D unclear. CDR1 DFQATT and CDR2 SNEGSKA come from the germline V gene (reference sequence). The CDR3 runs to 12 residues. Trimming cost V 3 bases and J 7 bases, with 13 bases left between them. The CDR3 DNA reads TGCAGTGCTAGTGAGAGTGGGCAGGAGCAGTACTTC. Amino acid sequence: CSASESGQEQYF.

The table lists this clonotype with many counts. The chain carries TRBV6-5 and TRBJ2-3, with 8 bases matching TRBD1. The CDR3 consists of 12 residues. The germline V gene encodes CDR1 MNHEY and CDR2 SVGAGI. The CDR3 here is CGTGLGRDTQYF. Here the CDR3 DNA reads TGTGGGACAGGGCTCGGTAGGGATACGCAGTATTTT.

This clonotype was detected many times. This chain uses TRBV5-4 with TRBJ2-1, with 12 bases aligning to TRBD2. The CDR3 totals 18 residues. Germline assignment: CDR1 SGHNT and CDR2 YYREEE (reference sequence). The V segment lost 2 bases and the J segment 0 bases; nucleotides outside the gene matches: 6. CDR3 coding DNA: TGTGCCAGCAGCTTCGGTCCGGGACTAGCGGGCTCCTACAATGAGCAGTTCTTC. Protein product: CASSFGPGLAGSYNEQFF. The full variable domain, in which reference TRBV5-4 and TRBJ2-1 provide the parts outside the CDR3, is ETGVTQSPTHLIKTRGQQVTLRCSSQSGHNTVSWYQQALGQGPQFIFQYYREEENGRGNFPPRFSGLQFPNYSSELNVNALELDDSALYLCASSFGPGLAGSYNEQFFGPGTRLTVL.

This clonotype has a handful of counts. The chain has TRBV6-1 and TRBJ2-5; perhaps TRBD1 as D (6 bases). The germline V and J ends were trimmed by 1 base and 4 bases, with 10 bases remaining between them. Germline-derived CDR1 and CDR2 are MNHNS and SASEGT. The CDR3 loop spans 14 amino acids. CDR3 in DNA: TGTGCCAGCAGTGAAGACAGGGTATCAGAGACCCAGTACTTC. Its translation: CASSEDRVSETQYF.

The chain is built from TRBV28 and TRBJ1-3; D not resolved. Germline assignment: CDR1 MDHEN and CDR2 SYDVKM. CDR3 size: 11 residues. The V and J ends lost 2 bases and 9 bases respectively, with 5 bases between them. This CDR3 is CASSLESTIYF. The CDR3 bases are TGTGCCAGCAGTTTAGAGAGCACCATATATTTT.

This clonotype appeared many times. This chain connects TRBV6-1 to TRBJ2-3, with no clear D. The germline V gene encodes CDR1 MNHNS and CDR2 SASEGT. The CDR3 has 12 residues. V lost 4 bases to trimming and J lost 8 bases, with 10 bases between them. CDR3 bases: TGTGCCAGCAGTGTTCCGCCGGGTACGCAGTATTTT. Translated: CASSVPPGTQYF.

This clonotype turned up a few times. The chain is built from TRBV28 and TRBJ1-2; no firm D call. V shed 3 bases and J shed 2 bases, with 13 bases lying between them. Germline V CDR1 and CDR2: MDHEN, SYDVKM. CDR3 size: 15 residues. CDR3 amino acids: CASSFVATLNYGYTF. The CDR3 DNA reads TGTGCCAGCAGTTTTGTTGCGACTCTAAACTATGGCTACACCTTC.

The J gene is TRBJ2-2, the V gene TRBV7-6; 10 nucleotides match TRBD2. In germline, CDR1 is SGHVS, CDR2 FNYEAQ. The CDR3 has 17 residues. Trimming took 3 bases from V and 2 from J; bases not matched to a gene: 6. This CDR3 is CASSFLPSGSNTGELFF. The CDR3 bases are TGTGCCAGCAGCTTTTTGCCTAGCGGGAGTAACACCGGGGAGCTGTTTTTT. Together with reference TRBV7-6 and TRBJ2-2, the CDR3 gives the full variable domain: GAGVSQSPRYKVTKRGQDVALRCDPISGHVSLYWYRQALGQGPEFLTYFNYEAQQDKSGLPNDRFSAERPEGSISTLTIQRTEQRDSAMYRCASSFLPSGSNTGELFFGEGSRLTVL.

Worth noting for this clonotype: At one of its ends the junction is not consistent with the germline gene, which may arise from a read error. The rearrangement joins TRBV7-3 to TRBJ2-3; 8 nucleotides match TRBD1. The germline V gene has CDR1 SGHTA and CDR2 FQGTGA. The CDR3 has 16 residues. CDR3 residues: CASSITSGGALNTQYF. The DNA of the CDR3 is TGTGCCAGCAGCATAACTTCAGGGGGCGCCTTGAATACGCAGTATTTT.

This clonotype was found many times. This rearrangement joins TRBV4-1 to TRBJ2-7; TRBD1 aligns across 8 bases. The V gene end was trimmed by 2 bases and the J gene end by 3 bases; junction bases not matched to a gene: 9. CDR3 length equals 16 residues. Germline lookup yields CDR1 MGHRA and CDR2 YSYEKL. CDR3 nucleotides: TGCGCCAGCAGCCAACACAAGACAGGGGAAAGCTACGAGCAGTACTTC. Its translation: CASSQHKTGESYEQYF.

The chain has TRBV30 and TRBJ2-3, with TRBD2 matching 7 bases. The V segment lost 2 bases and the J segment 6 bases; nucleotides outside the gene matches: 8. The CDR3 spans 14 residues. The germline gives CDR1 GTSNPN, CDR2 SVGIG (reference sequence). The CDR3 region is CAWSRWGGGDTQYF. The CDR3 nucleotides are TGTGCCTGGAGTCGGTGGGGGGGAGGGGATACGCAGTATTTT.

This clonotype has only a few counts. This CDR3 is CATQGENQPQHF. CDR3 coding DNA: TGTGCCACGCAGGGGGAAAATCAGCCCCAGCATTTT. J is TRBJ1-5 and V is TRBV10-3; 7 nucleotides agree with TRBD1. Germline V gives CDR1 ENHRY, CDR2 SYGVKD. There are 12 residues in the CDR3. The V and J ends lost 10 bases and 4 bases, in that order; junction bases with no gene match: 4.

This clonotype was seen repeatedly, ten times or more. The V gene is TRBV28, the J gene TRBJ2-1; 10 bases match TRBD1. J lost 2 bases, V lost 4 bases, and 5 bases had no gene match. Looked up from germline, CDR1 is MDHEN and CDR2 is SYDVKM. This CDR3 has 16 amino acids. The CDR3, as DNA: TGTGCCAGCAGTTCCTGGACAGGGGGTGCCTACAATGAGCAGTTCTTC. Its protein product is CASSSWTGGAYNEQFF.